This TCR beta chain came from a study of CD8+ T cells in alopecia areata. Study-level findings and limits: Clonality exceeded that of normal scalp in lesional scalp, most notably in alopecia totalis/universalis. Mice showed TCR sharing more clearly than patients did, possibly owing to HLA. Scalp sequencing also captures normal skin's resident alphabeta T cells.

Germline CDR1 is SGHNT and CDR2 is YYREEE (reference sequence). Between the trimmed V and J ends, which lost 7 bases and 3 bases, there was a span of 2 bases. The CDR3 length is 9 residues. Separation by sorting yielded CD4+ and CD8+ T cells from PBMCs. Sequencing templates came from extracted RNA that was reverse transcribed into cDNA. TCRdb's table, derived via immunoSEQ multiplex PCR, lists solely in-frame clones and lacks some. The data contain some 180,000 clones, more than 55% of them singletons. Remarks on this clone: The antigen is unknown.

The sequence derives from a human donor in good health. This chain joins TRBV5-4 and TRBJ2-7, with D unclear. Sequencing used CD8+ T cells sorted from blood. The chain's CDR3 is CASGYEQYF. The CDR3 DNA sequence: TGTGCCAGCGGCTACGAGCAGTACTTC.